The entry below describes one TCR beta chain. The source of the sample is a study of blood T cell repertoires in COVID-19. Study-wide background: From T cells, B-cell-depleted T cells, or PBMCs came the material, which was cDNA or gDNA.

The assay was immunoSEQ multiplex PCR, and TCRdb's table has in-frame clones only and misses some. The sample shows under 300,000 clones, roughly 82% of them seen only once. The CDR3 is 17 amino acids. V was cut by 2 bases and J by 4 bases, with 19 bases left in between. Germline V CDR1 and CDR2: LGHDT, YNNKEL (reference sequence). The clonotype originates from a woman aged 80 or over with active or convalescent COVID-19. Sequencing used peripheral blood. This chain links TRBV3-1 (or the pseudogene TRBV3-2) with TRBJ2-3; D possibly corresponds to TRBD2 (6 bases). CDR3 residues: CASSQMSRRTIADTQYF. DNA for the CDR3: TGTGCCAGCAGCCAAATGTCGCGCAGGACTATTGCAGATACGCAGTATTTT.